This T cell receptor beta chain was profiled in a study of cytomegalovirus exposure and HLA in healthy donors. For this clone: As yet, its antigen is unknown.

Assay: immunoSEQ multiplex PCR; the TCRdb copy retains only in-frame clones and omits some. The table includes about 200,000 clones, 75% to 85% detected once. The donors were part of the validation cohort of fewer than 150 subjects. That cohort was separate from the first cohort, which comprised 500 to 850 subjects. V gave up 5 bases and J gave up 7 bases, with 15 bases separating them. The CDR3 extends over 14 amino acids. CDR1 is SGHDN, CDR2 FVKESK, per germline. Findings and limits, study-wide: Reported performance of the classifier showed diagnosis of cytomegalovirus status with high specificity and sensitivity. Within the approximately 120 validation repertoires, first-cohort TCR clusters tended to co-occur, according to a later analysis.

The sample comprised PBMCs. V gene TRBV14 combines with J gene TRBJ1-5; D not resolved. The TCR was taken from a young woman in good health and CMV-seropositive. CDR3 DNA sequence: TGTGCCAGCAGCAGCGGGCGGGAATGGCAGCCCCAGCATTTT. It yields the protein CASSSGREWQPQHF.